Given below is one T cell receptor beta chain in context. Per the original methods: From reference gene primer amplification, estimates of nucleated cell counts were derived. Assay: immunoSEQ multiplex PCR; the TCRdb copy retains only in-frame clones and omits some. V and J calls and clone size are those listed in that table; D and trimming were worked out from the DNA. The data hold some 65,000 clones, with about 90% observed a single time. This specimen belongs to a study of blood T cell repertoires in COVID-19. Germline V CDR1 and CDR2: SGHAT, FQNNGV. The V end was cut by 1 base, the J end by 1 base, with 13 bases between. The CDR3 has 17 amino acids.

The source of this sequence is a man between 45 and 60 years old with COVID-19, enrolled during active disease. Material: peripheral blood. V usage is TRBV11-2 and J usage is TRBJ2-2; D gene ambiguous. In DNA, the CDR3 is TGTGCCAGCAGCTTAGTGAGACTTGAGCGGAACACCGGGGAGCTGTTTTTT. Translating it yields CASSLVRLERNTGELFF.